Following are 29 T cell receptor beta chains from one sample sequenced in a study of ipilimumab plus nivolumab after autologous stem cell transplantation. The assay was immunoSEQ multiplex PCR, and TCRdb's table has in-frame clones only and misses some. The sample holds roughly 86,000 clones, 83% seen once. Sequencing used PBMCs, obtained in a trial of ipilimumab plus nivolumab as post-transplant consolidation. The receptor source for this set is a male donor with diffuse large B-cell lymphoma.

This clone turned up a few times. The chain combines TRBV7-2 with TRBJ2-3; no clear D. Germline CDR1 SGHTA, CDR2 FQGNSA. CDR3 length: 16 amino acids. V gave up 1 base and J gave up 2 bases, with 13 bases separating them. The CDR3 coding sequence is TGTGCCAGCAGCTTAGGAACGGGTTTTTTCACAGATACGCAGTATTTT. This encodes CASSLGTGFFTDTQYF. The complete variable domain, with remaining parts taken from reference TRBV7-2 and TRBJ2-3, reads GAGVSQSPSNKVTEKGKDVELRCDPISGHTALYWYRQSLGQGLEFLIYFQGNSAPDKSGLPSDRFSAERTGGSVSTLTIQRTQQEDSAVYLCASSLGTGFFTDTQYFGPGTRLTVL.

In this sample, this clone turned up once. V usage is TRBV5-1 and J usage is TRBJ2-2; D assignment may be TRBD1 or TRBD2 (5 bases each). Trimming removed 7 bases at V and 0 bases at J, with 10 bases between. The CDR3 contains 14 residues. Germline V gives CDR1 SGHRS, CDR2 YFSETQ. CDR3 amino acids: CASCGDPNTGELFF. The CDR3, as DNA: TGCGCCAGCTGTGGGGACCCGAACACCGGGGAGCTGTTTTTT.

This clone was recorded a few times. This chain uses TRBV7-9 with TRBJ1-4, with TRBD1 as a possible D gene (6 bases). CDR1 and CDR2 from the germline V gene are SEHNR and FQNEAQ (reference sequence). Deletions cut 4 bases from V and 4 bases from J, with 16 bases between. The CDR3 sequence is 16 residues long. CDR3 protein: CASSWAGTLRNEKLFF. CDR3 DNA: TGTGCCAGCAGCTGGGCCGGGACATTACGTAATGAAAAACTGTTTTTT.

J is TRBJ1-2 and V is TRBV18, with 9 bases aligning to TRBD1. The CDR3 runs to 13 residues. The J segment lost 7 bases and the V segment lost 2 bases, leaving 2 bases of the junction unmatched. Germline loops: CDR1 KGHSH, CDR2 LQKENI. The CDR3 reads CASSPGTGSGYTF. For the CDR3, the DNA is TGTGCCAGCTCACCAGGGACAGGGAGTGGCTACACCTTC.

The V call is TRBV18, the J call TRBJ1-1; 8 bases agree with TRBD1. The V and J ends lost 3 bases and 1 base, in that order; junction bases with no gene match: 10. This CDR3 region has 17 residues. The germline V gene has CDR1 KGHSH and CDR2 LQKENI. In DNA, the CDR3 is TGTGCCAGCTCACCCGTTAGGGACAGGACGAGGAACACTGAAGCTTTCTTT. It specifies CASSPVRDRTRNTEAFF. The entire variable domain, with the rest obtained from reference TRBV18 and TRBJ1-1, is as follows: NAGVMQNPRHLVRRRGQEARLRCSPMKGHSHVYWYRQLPEEGLKFMVYLQKENIIDESGMPKERFSAEFPKEGPSILRIQQVVRGDSAAYFCASSPVRDRTRNTEAFFGQGTRLTVV.

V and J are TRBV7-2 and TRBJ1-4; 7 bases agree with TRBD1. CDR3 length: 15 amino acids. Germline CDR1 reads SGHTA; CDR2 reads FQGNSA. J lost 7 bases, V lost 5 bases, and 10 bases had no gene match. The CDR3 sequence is CASSPRGDAGEKLFF. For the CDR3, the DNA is TGTGCCAGCAGCCCCAGGGGGGATGCTGGTGAAAAACTGTTTTTT.

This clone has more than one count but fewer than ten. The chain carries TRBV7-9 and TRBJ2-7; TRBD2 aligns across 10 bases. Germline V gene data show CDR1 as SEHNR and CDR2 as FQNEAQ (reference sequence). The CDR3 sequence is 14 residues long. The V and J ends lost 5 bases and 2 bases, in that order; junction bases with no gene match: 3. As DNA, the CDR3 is TGTGCCAGCAGCCCTAGCGGGGGCACCTACGAGCAGTACTTC. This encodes CASSPSGGTYEQYF. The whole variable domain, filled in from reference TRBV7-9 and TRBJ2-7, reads DTGVSQNPRHKITKRGQNVTFRCDPISEHNRLYWYRQTLGQGPEFLTYFQNEAQLEKSRLLSDRFSAERPKGSFSTLEIQRTEQGDSAMYLCASSPSGGTYEQYFGPGTRLTVT.

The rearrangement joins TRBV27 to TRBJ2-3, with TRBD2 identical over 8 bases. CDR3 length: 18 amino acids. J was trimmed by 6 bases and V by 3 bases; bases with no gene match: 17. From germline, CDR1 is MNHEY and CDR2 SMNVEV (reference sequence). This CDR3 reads CASSFDPPKLGGGDTQYF. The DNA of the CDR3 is TGTGCCAGCAGTTTCGACCCCCCCAAGCTGGGCGGGGGGGATACGCAGTATTTT.

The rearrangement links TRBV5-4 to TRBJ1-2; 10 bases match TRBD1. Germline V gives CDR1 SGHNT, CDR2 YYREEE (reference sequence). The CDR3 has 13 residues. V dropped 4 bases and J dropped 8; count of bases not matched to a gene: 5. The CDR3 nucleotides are TGTGCCAGCAGCAAGGGACAGGGGTACGGCTACACCTTC. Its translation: CASSKGQGYGYTF.

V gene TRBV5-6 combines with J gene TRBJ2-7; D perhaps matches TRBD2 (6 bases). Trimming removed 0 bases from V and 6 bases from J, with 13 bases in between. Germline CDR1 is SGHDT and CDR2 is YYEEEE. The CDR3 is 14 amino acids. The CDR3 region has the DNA TGTGCCAGCAGCTTGGCGGGACTTACACGCGAGCAGTACTTC. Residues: CASSLAGLTREQYF.

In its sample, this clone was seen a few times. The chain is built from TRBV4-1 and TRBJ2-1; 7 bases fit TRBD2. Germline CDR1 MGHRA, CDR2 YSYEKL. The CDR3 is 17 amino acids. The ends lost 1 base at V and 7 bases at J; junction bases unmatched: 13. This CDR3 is CASSQAWGGGGGNEQFF. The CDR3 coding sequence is TGCGCCAGCAGCCAAGCATGGGGAGGCGGGGGAGGAAATGAGCAGTTCTTC.

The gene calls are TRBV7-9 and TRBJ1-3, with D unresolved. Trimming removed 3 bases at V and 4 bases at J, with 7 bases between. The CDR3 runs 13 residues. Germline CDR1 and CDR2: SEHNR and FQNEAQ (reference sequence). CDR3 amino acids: CASSLALGNTIYF. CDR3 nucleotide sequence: TGTGCCAGCAGCTTGGCCCTCGGAAACACCATATATTTT. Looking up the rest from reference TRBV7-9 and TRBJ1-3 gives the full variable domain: DTGVSQNPRHKITKRGQNVTFRCDPISEHNRLYWYRQTLGQGPEFLTYFQNEAQLEKSRLLSDRFSAERPKGSFSTLEIQRTEQGDSAMYLCASSLALGNTIYFGEGSWLTVV.

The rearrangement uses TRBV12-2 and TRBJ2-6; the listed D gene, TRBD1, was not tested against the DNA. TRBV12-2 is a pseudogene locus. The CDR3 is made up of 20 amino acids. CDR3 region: CASRLRGQGLQISGANVLTF. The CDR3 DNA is TGTGCAAGTCGCTTAAGGGGACAGGGCCTTCAAATCTCTGGGGCCAACGTCCTGACTTTC.

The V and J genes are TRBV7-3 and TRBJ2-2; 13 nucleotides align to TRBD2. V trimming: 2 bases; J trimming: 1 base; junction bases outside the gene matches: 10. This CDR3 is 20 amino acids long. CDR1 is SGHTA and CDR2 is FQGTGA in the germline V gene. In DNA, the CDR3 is TGTGCCAGCAGCTTACGGCCCTGGACTAGCGGGGGTGGGAACACCGGGGAGCTGTTTTTT. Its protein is CASSLRPWTSGGGNTGELFF.

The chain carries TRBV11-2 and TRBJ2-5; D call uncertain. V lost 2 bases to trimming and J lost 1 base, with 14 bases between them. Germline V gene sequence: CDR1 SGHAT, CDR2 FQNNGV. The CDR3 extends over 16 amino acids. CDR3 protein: CASSLIEIDTQETQYF. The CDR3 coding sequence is TGTGCCAGCAGCTTAATTGAGATTGACACCCAAGAGACCCAGTACTTC.

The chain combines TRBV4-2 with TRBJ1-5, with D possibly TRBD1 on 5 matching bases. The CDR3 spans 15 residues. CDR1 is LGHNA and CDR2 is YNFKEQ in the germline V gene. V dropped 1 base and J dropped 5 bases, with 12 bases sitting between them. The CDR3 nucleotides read TGTGCCAGCAGCCAAGTTTCGACAGAATATCAGCCCCAGCATTTT. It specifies CASSQVSTEYQPQHF.

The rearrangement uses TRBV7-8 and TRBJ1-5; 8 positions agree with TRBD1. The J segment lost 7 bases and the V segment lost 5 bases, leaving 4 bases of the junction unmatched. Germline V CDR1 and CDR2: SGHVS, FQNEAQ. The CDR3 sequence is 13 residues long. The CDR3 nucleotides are TGTGCCAGCAGCGTAGACAGGGGACAGCCCCAGCATTTT. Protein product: CASSVDRGQPQHF.

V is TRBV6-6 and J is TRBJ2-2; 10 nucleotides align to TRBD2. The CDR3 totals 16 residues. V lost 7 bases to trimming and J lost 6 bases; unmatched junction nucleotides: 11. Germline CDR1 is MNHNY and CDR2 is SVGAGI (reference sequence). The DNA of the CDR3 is TGTGCCAGCACGCTAAAAAGCGGGGGGGCTCCCGGGGAGCTGTTTTTT. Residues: CASTLKSGGAPGELFF.

Here the CDR3 DNA reads TGCGCCAGCAAGGCGGGGATGGGGACCCAGTACTTC. Encoded protein: CASKAGMGTQYF. The chain recombines TRBV10-2 with TRBJ2-5; TRBD2 is a possible D gene (6 bases). The CDR3 consists of 12 residues. Germline CDR1 reads WSHSY; CDR2 reads SAAADI. V lost 7 bases, J lost 7 bases, and 13 bases lay in between.

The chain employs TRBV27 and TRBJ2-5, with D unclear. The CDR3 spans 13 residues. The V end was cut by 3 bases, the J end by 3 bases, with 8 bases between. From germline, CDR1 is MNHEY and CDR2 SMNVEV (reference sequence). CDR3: CASSFGLEETQYF. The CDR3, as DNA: TGTGCCAGCAGTTTTGGATTGGAAGAGACCCAGTACTTC.

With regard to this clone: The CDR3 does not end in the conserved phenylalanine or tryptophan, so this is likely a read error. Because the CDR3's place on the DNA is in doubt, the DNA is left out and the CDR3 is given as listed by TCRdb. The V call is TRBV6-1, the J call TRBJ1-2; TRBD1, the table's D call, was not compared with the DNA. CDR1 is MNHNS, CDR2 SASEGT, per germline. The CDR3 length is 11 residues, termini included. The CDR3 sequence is CASSEMGQGFV.

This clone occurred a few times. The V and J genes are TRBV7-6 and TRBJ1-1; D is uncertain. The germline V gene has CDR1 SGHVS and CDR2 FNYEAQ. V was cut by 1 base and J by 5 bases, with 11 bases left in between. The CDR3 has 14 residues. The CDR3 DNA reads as TGTGCCAGCAGCTTAGGGTCTCAGAGGACTGAAGCTTTCTTT. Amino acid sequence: CASSLGSQRTEAFF.

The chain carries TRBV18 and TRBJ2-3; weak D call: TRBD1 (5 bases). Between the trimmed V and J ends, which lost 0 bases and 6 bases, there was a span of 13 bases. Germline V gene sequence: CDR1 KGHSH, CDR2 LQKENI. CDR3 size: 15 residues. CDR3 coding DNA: TGTGCCAGCTCACCACCAGGGAACAGGCCGGATACGCAGTATTTT. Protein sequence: CASSPPGNRPDTQYF.

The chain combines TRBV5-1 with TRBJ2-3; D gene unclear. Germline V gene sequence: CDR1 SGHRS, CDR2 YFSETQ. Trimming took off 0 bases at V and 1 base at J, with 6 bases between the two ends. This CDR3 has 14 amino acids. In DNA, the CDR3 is TGCGCCAGCAGCTTGGGTTCCGGCACAGATACGCAGTATTTT. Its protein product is CASSLGSGTDTQYF.

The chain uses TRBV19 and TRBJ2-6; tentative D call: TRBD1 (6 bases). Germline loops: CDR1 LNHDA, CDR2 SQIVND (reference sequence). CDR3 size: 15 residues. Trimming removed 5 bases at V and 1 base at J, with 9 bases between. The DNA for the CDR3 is TGTGCCAGTAGTGCTCAGGGGTCTGGGGCCAACGTCCTGACTTTC. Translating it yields CASSAQGSGANVLTF.

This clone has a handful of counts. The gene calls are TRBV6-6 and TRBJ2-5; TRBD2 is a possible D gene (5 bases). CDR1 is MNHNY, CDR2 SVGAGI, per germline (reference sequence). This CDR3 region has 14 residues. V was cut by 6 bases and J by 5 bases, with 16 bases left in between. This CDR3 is CASRDAAGGETQYF. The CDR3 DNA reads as TGTGCCAGCAGAGACGCGGCGGGCGGGGAGACCCAGTACTTC.

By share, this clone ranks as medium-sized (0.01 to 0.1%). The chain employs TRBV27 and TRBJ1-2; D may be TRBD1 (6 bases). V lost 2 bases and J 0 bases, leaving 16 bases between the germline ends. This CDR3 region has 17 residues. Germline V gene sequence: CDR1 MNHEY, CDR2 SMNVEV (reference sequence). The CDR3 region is CASSLRGGGGSNYGYTF. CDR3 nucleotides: TGTGCCAGCAGTTTACGGGGCGGCGGGGGCTCTAACTATGGCTACACCTTC.

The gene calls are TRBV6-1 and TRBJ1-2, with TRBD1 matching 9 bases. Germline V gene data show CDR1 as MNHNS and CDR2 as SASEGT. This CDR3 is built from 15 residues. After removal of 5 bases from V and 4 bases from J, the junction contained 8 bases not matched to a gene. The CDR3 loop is CASSSGTGPFYGYTF. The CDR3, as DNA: TGTGCCAGCAGTTCCGGGACAGGGCCCTTCTATGGCTACACCTTC.

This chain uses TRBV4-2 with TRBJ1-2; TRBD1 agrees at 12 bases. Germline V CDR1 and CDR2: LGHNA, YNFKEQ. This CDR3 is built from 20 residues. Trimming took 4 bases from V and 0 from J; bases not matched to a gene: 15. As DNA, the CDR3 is TGTGCCAGCAGCCCCACACTCGGGGACAGGGGGCCGTTAGCTAACTATGGCTACACCTTC. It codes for CASSPTLGDRGPLANYGYTF.